One sample yielded the 15 T cell receptor beta chains listed below, sequenced in a study of regulatory T cells in long-lasting Graves disease. The time point: persistent/refractory GD, antithyroid drugs over 5 years with positive TRAb. The TCR library was made from RNA extracted from PBMCs. CDR3-region Arm-PCR and iRepertoire HTBI primers produced the TCR beta libraries. TCRdb independently ran MiXCR on the multiplex PCR reads; one entry per CDR3 protein. The sample has hundreds of thousands of distinct CDR3 sequences; around 30% are singletons. The sequenced sample was peripheral blood mononuclear cells (PBMCs), obtained when the disease was refractory, from a patient treated with antithyroid drugs. These receptors were taken from a female donor with Graves disease.

The chain couples TRBV29-1 to TRBJ1-4; 7 bases are shared with TRBD1. The CDR3 totals 14 residues. Germline-derived CDR1 and CDR2 are SQVTM and ANQGSEA. The J segment lost 7 bases and the V segment lost 0 bases, leaving 5 bases of the junction unmatched. Here the CDR3 DNA reads TGCAGCGTTGAAGATCTCAGGGGGAGTGAAAAACTGTTTTTT. It is translated as CSVEDLRGSEKLFF.

This clonotype was seen at least ten times. The V and J genes are TRBV20-1 and TRBJ1-1; the match to TRBD1 covers 7 bases. Trimming at V came to 7 bases and at J to 0 bases, leaving 2 bases not matched to a gene. CDR3 length: 12 amino acids. CDR1 is DFQATT and CDR2 is SNEGSKA in the germline V gene (reference sequence). Here the CDR3 DNA reads TGCAGTGGACAGGGCATGAACACTGAAGCTTTCTTT. Translation: CSGQGMNTEAFF.

This clonotype came up many times. The chain carries TRBV3-1 and TRBJ1-2; 11 nucleotides align to TRBD1. CDR1 LGHDT and CDR2 YNNKEL come from the germline V gene (reference sequence). V lost 4 bases, J lost 8 bases, and 3 bases stayed unmatched. The length of the CDR3 is 13 residues. Written as DNA, the CDR3 is TGTGCCAGCAGCCGGGGACAGGGGGAAGGCTACACCTTC. Its translation: CASSRGQGEGYTF.

This clonotype was seen a few times. The chain has TRBV27 and TRBJ1-1, with no clear D. Germline assignment: CDR1 MNHEY and CDR2 SMNVEV (reference sequence). The length of the CDR3 is 12 residues. V was trimmed by 6 bases and J by 4 bases, leaving 9 bases between them. The CDR3 reads CASRDLGTEAFF. Here the CDR3 DNA reads TGTGCCAGCAGAGACCTCGGCACTGAAGCTTTCTTT.

This clonotype was recorded at least ten times. The genes are TRBV6-5 and TRBJ1-1; perhaps TRBD1 as D (5 bases). This CDR3 is built from 14 residues. Germline assignment: CDR1 MNHEY and CDR2 SVGAGI. V was trimmed by 2 bases and J by 1 base, leaving 8 bases between them. Here the CDR3 DNA reads TGTGCCAGCAGTTACGCGACAGAGAACACTGAAGCTTTCTTT. This translates into CASSYATENTEAFF.

The rearrangement joins TRBV19 to TRBJ1-2, with unresolved D. Germline-derived CDR1 and CDR2 are LNHDA and SQIVND (reference sequence). The V end lost 7 bases, the J end lost 8 bases, and 14 bases lay between the germline ends. CDR3 length equals 12 residues. The CDR3 coding sequence is TGTGCCAGTATGACGGGGATGCGGGGCTACACCTTC. Amino acids: CASMTGMRGYTF. Full variable domain (rest looked up from reference TRBV19 and TRBJ1-2): DGGITQSPKYLFRKEGQNVTLSCEQNLNHDAMYWYRQDPGQGLRLIYYSQIVNDFQKGDIAEGYSVSREKKESFPLTVTSAQKNPTAFYLCASMTGMRGYTFGSGTRLTVV.

This clonotype has more than one count but fewer than ten. This likely stems from a read error, as it lies one base from a far larger clone. This chain uses TRBV3-1 with TRBJ1-1; no clear D. The CDR3 runs to 12 residues. The V and J ends lost 4 bases and 4 bases respectively, with 7 bases between them. Germline V lookup: CDR1 LGHDT, CDR2 YNNKEL (reference sequence). The CDR3 spells CASSPRATEAFF. In DNA, the CDR3 is TGTGCCAGCAGCCCTCGGGCCACTGAAGCTTTCTTT.

This clonotype was recorded at least ten times. This chain links TRBV2 with TRBJ1-6; 9 positions match TRBD1. Germline CDR1 and CDR2: SNHLY and FYNNEI. The CDR3 has 14 amino acids. Trimming took 6 bases from V and 7 from J; bases not matched to a gene: 4. The CDR3 region is CASRWDRENSPLHF. The CDR3 coding sequence is TGTGCCAGCAGATGGGACAGGGAAAATTCACCCCTCCACTTT.

CDR3 loop: CSASSGNTEAFF. In DNA form, the CDR3 reads TGCAGTGCTAGTTCCGGGAACACTGAAGCTTTCTTT. The V and J genes are TRBV20-1 and TRBJ1-1; D call uncertain. Trimming removed 3 bases at V and 1 base at J, with 6 bases between. From germline, CDR1 is DFQATT and CDR2 SNEGSKA (reference sequence). The length of the CDR3 is 12 residues.

Comment on this clonotype: Mismatch with germline at one junction end may stem from a read error. V and J are TRBV28 and TRBJ2-7; 7 bases agree with TRBD2. The germline V gene encodes CDR1 MDHEN and CDR2 SYDVKM. The CDR3 runs 14 residues. Here the CDR3 DNA reads TGTGCCAGCACCCCGAGCGGGGCAACCTACGAGCAGCACTTC. It is translated as CASTPSGATYEQHF. The variable domain in full, completed from reference TRBV28 and TRBJ2-7, reads DVKVTQSSRYLVKRTGEKVFLECVQDMDHENMFWYRQDPGLGLRLIYFSYDVKMKEKGDIPEGYSVSREKKERFSLILESASTNQTSMYLCASTPSGATYEQHFGPGTRLTVT.

Comments on this clonotype: An end of the junction does not agree with germline; a read error may underlie this. The chain combines TRBV18 with TRBJ1-1, with D maybe TRBD1 (6 bases). This CDR3 is 15 amino acids long. Germline V lookup: CDR1 KGHSH, CDR2 LQKENI. CDR3 DNA: TGTGCCAGCTCAAAACAGGGAAGTAGGGACACTGAGGCTTTCTTT. This codes for CASSKQGSRDTEAFF.

The V and J genes are TRBV7-2 and TRBJ2-5; 8 nucleotides align to TRBD2. This CDR3 region has 13 residues. Per germline, CDR1 SGHTA and CDR2 FQGNSA. V was clipped by 4 bases and J by 5 bases; unmatched bases: 3. The chain's CDR3 is CASSSLAAETQYF. CDR3 nucleotides: TGTGCCAGCAGCTCACTAGCGGCGGAGACCCAGTACTTC.

The chain carries TRBV7-9 and TRBJ1-1; TRBD1 aligns across 7 bases. This CDR3 is built from 14 residues. The V gene's germline CDR1 is SEHNR and CDR2 FQNEAQ (reference sequence). Germline trimming cut 5 bases from V and 8 bases from J; bases unmatched to any gene: 11. This CDR3 is CASSPRQGIDEAFF. The CDR3 nucleotides are TGTGCCAGCAGCCCAAGACAGGGCATCGACGAAGCTTTCTTT.

This chain connects TRBV28 to TRBJ1-3, with 8 bases that match TRBD1. The germline V gene encodes CDR1 MDHEN and CDR2 SYDVKM. V lost 4 bases to trimming and J lost 1 base; unmatched junction nucleotides: 6. The CDR3 sequence is 16 residues long. DNA for the CDR3: TGTGCCAGCAGTTCACCTCGGACAGGGTCTGGAAACACCATATATTTT. Protein sequence: CASSSPRTGSGNTIYF.

The CDR3, as DNA: TGTGCCAGCAGTTACTCGAGTGGGACAGGGAAGAACACTGAAGCTTTCTTT. Residues: CASSYSSGTGKNTEAFF. The chain is built from TRBV6-6 and TRBJ1-1; 9 positions agree with TRBD1. With V trimmed by 0 bases and J by 1 base, 6 bases remained unmatched. Germline lookup yields CDR1 MNHNY and CDR2 SVGAGI (reference sequence). The CDR3 extends over 17 amino acids.